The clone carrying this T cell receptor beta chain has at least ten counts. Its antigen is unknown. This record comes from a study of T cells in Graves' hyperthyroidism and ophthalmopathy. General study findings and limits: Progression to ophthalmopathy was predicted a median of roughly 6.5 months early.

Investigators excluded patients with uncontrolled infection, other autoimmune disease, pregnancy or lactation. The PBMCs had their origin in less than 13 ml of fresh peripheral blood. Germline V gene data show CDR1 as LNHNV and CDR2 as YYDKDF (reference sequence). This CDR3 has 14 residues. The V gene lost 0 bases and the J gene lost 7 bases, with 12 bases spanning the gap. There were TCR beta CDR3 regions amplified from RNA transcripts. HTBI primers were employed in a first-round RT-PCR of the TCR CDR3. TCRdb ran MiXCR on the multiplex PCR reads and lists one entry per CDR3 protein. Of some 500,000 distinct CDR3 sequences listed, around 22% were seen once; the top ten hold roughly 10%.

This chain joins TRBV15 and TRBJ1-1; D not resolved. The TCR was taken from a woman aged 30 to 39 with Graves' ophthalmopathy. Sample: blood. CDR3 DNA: TGTGCCACCAGCAGAGAGAGACAAGGGTATGAAGCTTTCTTT. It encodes CATSRERQGYEAFF.